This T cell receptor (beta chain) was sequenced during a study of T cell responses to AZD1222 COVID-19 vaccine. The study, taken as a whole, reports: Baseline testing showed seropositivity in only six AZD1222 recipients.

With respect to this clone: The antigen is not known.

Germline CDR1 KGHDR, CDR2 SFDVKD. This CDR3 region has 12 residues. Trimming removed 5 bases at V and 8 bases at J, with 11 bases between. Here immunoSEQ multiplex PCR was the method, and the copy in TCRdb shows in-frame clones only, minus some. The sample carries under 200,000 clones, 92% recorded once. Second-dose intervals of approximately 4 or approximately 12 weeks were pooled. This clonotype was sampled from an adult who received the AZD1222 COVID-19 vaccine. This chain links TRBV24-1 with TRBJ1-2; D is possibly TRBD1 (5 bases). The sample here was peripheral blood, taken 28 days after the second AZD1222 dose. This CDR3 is CATSAAGHGYTF. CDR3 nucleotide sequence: TGTGCCACCAGTGCGGCAGGGCACGGCTACACCTTC.